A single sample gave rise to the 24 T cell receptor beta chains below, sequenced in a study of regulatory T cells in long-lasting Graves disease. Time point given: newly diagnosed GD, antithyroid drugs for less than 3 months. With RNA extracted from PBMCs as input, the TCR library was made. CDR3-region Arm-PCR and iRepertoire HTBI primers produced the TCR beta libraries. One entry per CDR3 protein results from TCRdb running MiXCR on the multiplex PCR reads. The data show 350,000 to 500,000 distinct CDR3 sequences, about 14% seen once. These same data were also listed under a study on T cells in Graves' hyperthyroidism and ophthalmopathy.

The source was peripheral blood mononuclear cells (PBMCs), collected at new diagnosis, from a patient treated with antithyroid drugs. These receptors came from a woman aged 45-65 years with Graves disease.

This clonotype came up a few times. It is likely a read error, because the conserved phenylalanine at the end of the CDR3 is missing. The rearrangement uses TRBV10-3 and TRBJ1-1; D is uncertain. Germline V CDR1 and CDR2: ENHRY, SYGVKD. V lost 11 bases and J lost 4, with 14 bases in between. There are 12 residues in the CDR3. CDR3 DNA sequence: TGTGCCTCCAGGCCCGAGGGCACTGAAGCTTTCTCT. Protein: CASRPEGTEAFS.

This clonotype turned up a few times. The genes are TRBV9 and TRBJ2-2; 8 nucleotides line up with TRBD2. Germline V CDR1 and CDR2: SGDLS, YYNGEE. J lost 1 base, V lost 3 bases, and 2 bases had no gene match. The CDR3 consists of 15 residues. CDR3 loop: CASSGGGQNTGELFF. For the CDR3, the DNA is TGTGCCAGCAGCGGCGGGGGGCAGAACACCGGGGAGCTGTTTTTT.

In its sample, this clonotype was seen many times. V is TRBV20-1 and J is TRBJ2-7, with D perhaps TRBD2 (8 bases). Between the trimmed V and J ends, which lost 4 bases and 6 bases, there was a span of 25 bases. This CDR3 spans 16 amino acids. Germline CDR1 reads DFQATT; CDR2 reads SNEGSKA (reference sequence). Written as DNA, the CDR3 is TGCAGTGCTACCCCAAAGGGGGCTAGCGGGCCAGGCGAGCAGTACTTC. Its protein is CSATPKGASGPGEQYF.

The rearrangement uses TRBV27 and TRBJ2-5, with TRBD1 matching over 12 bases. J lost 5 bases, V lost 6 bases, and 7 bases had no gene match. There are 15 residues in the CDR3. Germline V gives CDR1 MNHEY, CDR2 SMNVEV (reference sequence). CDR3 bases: TGTGCCAGCAGCTCACACGGGACAGGGGGCGAGACCCAGTACTTC. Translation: CASSSHGTGGETQYF.

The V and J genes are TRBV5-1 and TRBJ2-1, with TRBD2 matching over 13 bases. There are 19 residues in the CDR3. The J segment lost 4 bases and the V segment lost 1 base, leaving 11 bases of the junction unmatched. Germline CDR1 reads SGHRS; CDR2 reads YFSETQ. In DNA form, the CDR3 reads TGCGCCAGCAGCTTGCCACTTGCAACTAGCGGGAGGGTTTACAATGAGCAGTTCTTC. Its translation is CASSLPLATSGRVYNEQFF. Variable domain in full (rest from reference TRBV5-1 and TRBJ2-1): KAGVTQTPRYLIKTRGQQVTLSCSPISGHRSVSWYQQTPGQGLQFLFEYFSETQRNKGNFPGRFSGRQFSNSRSEMNVSTLELGDSALYLCASSLPLATSGRVYNEQFFGPGTRLTVL.

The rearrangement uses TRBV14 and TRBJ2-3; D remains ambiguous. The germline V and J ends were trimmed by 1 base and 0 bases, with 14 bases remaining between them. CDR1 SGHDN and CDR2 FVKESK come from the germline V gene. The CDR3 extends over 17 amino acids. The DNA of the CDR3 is TGTGCCAGCAGCCAAGTCCGGCAGTTACCTAGCACAGATACGCAGTATTTT. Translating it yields CASSQVRQLPSTDTQYF.

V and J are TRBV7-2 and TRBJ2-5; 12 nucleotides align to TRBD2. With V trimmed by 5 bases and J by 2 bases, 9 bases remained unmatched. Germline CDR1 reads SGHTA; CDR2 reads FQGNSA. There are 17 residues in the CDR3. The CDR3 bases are TGTGCCAGCAGCCCTTACCCCGGGACTAGCGGGCAAGAGACCCAGTACTTC. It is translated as CASSPYPGTSGQETQYF.

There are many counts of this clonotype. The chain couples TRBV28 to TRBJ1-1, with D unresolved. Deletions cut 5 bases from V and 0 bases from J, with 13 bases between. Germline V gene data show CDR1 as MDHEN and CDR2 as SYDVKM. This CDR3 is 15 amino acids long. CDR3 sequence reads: CASSLDPILNTEAFF. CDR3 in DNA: TGTGCCAGCAGTCTTGACCCCATTCTGAACACTGAAGCTTTCTTT.

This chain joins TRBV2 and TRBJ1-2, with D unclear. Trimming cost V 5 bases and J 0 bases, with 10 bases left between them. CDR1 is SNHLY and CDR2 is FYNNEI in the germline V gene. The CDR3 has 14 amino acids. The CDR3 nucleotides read TGTGCCAGCAGTAACATGGATCCTAACTATGGCTACACCTTC. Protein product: CASSNMDPNYGYTF.

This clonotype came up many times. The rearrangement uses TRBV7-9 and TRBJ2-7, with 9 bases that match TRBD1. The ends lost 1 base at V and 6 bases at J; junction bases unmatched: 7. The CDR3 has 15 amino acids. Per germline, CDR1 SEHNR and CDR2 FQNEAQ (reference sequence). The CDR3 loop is CASSLVSTGGSEQYF. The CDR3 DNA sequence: TGTGCCAGCAGCTTAGTATCCACAGGGGGCTCCGAGCAGTACTTC.

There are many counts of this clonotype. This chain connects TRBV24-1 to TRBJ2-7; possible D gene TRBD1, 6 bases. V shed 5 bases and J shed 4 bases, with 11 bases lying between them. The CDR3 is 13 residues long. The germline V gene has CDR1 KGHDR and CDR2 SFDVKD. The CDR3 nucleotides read TGTGCCACCAGTGCGGGACAATCTTACGAGCAGTACTTC. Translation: CATSAGQSYEQYF.

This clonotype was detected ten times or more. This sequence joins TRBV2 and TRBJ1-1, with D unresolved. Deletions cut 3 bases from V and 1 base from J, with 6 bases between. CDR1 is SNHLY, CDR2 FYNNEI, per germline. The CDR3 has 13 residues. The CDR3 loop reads CASSDWGNTEAFF. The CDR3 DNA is TGTGCCAGCAGTGATTGGGGGAACACTGAAGCTTTCTTT.

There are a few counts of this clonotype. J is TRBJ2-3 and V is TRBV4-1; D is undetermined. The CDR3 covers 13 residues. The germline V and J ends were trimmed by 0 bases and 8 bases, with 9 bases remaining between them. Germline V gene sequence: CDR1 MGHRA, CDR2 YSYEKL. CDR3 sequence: CASSQDPGVTQYF. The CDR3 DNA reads TGCGCCAGCAGCCAAGATCCGGGCGTTACGCAGTATTTT.

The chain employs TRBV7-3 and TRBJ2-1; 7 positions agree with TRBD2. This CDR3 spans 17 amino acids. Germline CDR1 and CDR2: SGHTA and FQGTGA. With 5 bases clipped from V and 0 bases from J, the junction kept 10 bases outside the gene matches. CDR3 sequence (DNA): TGTGCCAGCAGCCCCCGTTACCGCGGGAGCTCCTACAATGAGCAGTTCTTC. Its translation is CASSPRYRGSSYNEQFF.

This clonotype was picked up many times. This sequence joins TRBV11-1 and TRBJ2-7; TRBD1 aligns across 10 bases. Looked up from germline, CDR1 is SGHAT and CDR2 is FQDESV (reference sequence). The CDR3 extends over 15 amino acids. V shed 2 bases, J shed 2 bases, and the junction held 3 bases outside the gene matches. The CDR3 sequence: CASSLSDRGAYEQYF. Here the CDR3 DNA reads TGTGCCAGCAGCTTATCGGACAGGGGGGCCTACGAGCAGTACTTC. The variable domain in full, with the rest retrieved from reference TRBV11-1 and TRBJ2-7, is EAEVAQSPRYKITEKSQAVAFWCDPISGHATLYWYRQILGQGPELLVQFQDESVVDDSQLPKDRFSAERLKGVDSTLKIQPAELGDSAMYLCASSLSDRGAYEQYFGPGTRLTVT.

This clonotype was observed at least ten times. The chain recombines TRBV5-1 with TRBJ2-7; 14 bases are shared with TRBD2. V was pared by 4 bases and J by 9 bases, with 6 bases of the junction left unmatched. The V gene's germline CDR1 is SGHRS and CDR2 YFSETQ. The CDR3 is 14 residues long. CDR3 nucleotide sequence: TGCGCCAGCAGCCTGGGACTAGCGGGAGAGGTGCAGTACTTC. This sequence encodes CASSLGLAGEVQYF. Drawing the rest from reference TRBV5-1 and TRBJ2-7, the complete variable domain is KAGVTQTPRYLIKTRGQQVTLSCSPISGHRSVSWYQQTPGQGLQFLFEYFSETQRNKGNFPGRFSGRQFSNSRSEMNVSTLELGDSALYLCASSLGLAGEVQYFGPGTRLTVT.

The CDR3 loop is CATSVGPQGINEQFF. DNA of the CDR3: TGTGCCACCAGTGTCGGCCCCCAGGGGATCAATGAGCAGTTCTTC. The chain combines TRBV24-1 with TRBJ2-1; D possibly corresponds to TRBD1 (6 bases). The CDR3 spans 15 residues. Germline lookup yields CDR1 KGHDR and CDR2 SFDVKD. With 5 bases removed from V and 6 bases from J, the gap between germline ends came to 16 bases.

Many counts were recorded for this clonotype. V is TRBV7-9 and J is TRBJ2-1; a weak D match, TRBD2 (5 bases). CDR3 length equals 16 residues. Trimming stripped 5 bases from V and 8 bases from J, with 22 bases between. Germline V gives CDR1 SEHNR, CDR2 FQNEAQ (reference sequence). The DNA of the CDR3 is TGTGCCAGCAGCGATTATTGGGAGAGTGGTGGGGATGAGCAGTTCTTC. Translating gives CASSDYWESGGDEQFF.

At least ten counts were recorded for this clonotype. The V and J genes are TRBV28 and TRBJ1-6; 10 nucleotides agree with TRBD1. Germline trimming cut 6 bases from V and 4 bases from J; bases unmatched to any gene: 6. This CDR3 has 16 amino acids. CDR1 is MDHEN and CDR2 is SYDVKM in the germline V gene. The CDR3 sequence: CASSLGQGPYNSPLHF. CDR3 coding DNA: TGTGCCAGCAGCCTGGGACAGGGGCCTTATAATTCACCCCTCCACTTT.

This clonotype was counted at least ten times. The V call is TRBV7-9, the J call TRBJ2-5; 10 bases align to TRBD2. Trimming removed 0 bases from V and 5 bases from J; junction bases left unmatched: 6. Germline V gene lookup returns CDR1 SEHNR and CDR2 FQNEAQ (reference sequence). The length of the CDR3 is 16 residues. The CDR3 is CASSLASSGSGETQYF. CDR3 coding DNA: TGTGCCAGCAGCTTAGCTTCTAGCGGGAGTGGGGAGACCCAGTACTTC.

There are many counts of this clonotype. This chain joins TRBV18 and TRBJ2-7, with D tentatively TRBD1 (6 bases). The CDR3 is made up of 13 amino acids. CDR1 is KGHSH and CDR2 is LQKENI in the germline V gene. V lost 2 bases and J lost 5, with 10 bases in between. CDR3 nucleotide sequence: TGTGCCAGCTCACCATCACAGGGAAACGAGCAGTACTTC. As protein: CASSPSQGNEQYF.

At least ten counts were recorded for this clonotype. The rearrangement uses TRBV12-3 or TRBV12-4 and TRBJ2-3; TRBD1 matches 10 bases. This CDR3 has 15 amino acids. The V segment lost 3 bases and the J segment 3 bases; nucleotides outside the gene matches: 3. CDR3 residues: CASSFPGQGTDTQYF. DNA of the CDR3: TGTGCCAGCAGTTTCCCGGGACAGGGGACAGATACGCAGTATTTT.

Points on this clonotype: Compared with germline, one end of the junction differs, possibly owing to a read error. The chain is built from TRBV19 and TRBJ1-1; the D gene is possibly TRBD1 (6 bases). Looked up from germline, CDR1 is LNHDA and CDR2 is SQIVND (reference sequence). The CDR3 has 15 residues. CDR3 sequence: CASSIQGPSNTVAFF. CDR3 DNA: TGTGCCAGTAGTATTCAGGGGCCATCGAACACTGTAGCTTTCTTT. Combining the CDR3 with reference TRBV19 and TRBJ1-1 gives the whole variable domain DGGITQSPKYLFRKEGQNVTLSCEQNLNHDAMYWYRQDPGQGLRLIYYSQIVNDFQKGDIAEGYSVSREKKESFPLTVTSAQKNPTAFYLCASSIQGPSNTVAFFGQGTRLTVV.

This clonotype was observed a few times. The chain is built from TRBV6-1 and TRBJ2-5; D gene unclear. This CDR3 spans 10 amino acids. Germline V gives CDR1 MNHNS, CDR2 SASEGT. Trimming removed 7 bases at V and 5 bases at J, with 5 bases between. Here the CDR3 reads CASTEETQYF. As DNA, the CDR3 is TGTGCCAGCACCGAGGAGACCCAGTACTTC.